The 7 T cell receptor beta chains below were found in one sample sequenced in a study of beta chain features in type 1 diabetes listed by TCRdb under 2018. Receptor amplification or capture employed the immunoSEQ multiplex PCR assay. The entire amount of isolated RNA was reverse transcribed using the High Capacity cDNA Reverse Transcription Kit, so the sequenced TCRB transcripts were expressed ones. TCRdb carries this immuneACCESS record with in-frame sequences only. Its versions omit some clonotypes, under half of them owing to an unresolved V gene in the studies checked, with the rest unexplained. This sample lists a few hundred thousand clones; about 19% were detected once. The top ten hold around 0.044% of the sample. The sample taken for sequencing was naive CD4+ T cells from blood. The sample's cell subset or site label, in plain terms: true naive CD4+ T cells. The receptors come from a woman aged 18-29 years in good health.

The chain is built from TRBV29-1 and TRBJ2-1; D may be TRBD2 (5 bases). The length of the CDR3 is 12 residues. V dropped 4 bases and J dropped 8 bases, with 12 bases sitting between them. Germline V gives CDR1 SQVTM, CDR2 ANQGSEA. CDR3 loop: CSVVGSGDEQFF. The CDR3 coding sequence is TGCAGCGTTGTTGGGAGTGGAGATGAGCAGTTCTTC.

The chain has TRBV6-6 and TRBJ1-2, with D uncertain. V was shortened by 6 bases and J by 2 bases, with 13 bases between the two germline ends. Germline CDR1 reads MNHNY; CDR2 reads SVGAGI (reference sequence). The length of the CDR3 is 14 residues. CDR3 in DNA: TGTGCCAGCAGCCGTATTAGCCAGAACTATGGCTACACCTTC. Residues: CASSRISQNYGYTF.

V usage is TRBV18 and J usage is TRBJ1-2; 9 bases agree with TRBD1. Looked up from germline, CDR1 is KGHSH and CDR2 is LQKENI. The ends lost 3 bases at V and 4 bases at J; junction bases unmatched: 6. The CDR3 is 15 residues long. The CDR3 here is CASSPALDRGYGYTF. In nucleotides, the CDR3 is TGTGCCAGCTCACCCGCTCTGGACAGGGGCTATGGCTACACCTTC.

The chain employs TRBV4-2 and TRBJ2-2; D uncertain. V was pared by 0 bases and J by 8 bases, with 16 bases between. Germline V lookup: CDR1 LGHNA, CDR2 YNFKEQ. The CDR3 loop spans 16 amino acids. This chain's CDR3 is CASSQEDWLNGGELFF. The DNA for the CDR3 is TGTGCCAGCAGCCAAGAAGACTGGCTTAATGGAGGGGAGCTGTTTTTT.

CDR3 sequence (DNA): TGTGCCAGCAGCCAAAGTAGTTTCGAGCAGTACTTC. It is translated as CASSQSSFEQYF. V gene TRBV14 combines with J gene TRBJ2-7, with D hard to call. This CDR3 is 12 amino acids long. CDR1 is SGHDN, CDR2 FVKESK, per germline. Trimming removed 2 bases at V and 6 bases at J, with 8 bases between.

This chain connects TRBV5-6 to TRBJ2-1; TRBD2 agrees at 8 bases. Germline-derived CDR1 and CDR2 are SGHDT and YYEEEE. The CDR3 has 15 amino acids. Trimming cost V 4 bases and J 4 bases; bases outside gene matches: 7. The DNA for the CDR3 is TGTGCCAGCAGCGCGGGACTAGACCAGTACAATGAGCAGTTCTTC. The encoded protein is CASSAGLDQYNEQFF.

The chain carries TRBV28 and TRBJ1-6, with D possibly TRBD1 on 5 matching bases. Per germline, CDR1 MDHEN and CDR2 SYDVKM. This CDR3 is 12 amino acids long. V was shortened by 3 bases and J by 10 bases, with 7 bases between the two germline ends. For the CDR3, the DNA is TGTGCCAGCAGTTTGCGGGGGTCACCCCTCCACTTT. It translates to CASSLRGSPLHF.